The present entry profiles one T cell receptor beta chain with its context. Its antigen is currently unknown. CDR1 is DFQATT, CDR2 SNEGSKA, per germline (reference sequence). The V gene lost 5 bases and the J gene lost 10 bases, with 15 bases spanning the gap. There are 13 residues in the CDR3. These data belong to a study of T-cell reconstitution after alpha-beta-depleted transplantation in children. Unique molecular identifiers featured in how the TCRbeta library was prepared. TCRdb ran MiXCR on the PCR reads and lists one entry per CDR3 protein. Counted here are about 58,000 distinct CDR3 sequences, less than 55% occurring once; the ten biggest clones make up about 98%. Points from the study as a whole: T-cell numbers and diversity one year post-transplant derived largely from freshly generated T cells.

This receptor was obtained from a male patient under 18 who had a stem cell transplant for acute lymphoblastic leukemia, so the T cells may come from the graft donor. The sample here was PBMCs, mostly from graft donor cells, taken 360 days after TCRalphabeta/CD19-depleted stem cell transplant. This chain connects TRBV20-1 to TRBJ1-6; D gene unclear. CDR3 in DNA: TGCAGTGCTGGGCTCTATATCGGGTCACCCCTCCACTTT. This codes for CSAGLYIGSPLHF.